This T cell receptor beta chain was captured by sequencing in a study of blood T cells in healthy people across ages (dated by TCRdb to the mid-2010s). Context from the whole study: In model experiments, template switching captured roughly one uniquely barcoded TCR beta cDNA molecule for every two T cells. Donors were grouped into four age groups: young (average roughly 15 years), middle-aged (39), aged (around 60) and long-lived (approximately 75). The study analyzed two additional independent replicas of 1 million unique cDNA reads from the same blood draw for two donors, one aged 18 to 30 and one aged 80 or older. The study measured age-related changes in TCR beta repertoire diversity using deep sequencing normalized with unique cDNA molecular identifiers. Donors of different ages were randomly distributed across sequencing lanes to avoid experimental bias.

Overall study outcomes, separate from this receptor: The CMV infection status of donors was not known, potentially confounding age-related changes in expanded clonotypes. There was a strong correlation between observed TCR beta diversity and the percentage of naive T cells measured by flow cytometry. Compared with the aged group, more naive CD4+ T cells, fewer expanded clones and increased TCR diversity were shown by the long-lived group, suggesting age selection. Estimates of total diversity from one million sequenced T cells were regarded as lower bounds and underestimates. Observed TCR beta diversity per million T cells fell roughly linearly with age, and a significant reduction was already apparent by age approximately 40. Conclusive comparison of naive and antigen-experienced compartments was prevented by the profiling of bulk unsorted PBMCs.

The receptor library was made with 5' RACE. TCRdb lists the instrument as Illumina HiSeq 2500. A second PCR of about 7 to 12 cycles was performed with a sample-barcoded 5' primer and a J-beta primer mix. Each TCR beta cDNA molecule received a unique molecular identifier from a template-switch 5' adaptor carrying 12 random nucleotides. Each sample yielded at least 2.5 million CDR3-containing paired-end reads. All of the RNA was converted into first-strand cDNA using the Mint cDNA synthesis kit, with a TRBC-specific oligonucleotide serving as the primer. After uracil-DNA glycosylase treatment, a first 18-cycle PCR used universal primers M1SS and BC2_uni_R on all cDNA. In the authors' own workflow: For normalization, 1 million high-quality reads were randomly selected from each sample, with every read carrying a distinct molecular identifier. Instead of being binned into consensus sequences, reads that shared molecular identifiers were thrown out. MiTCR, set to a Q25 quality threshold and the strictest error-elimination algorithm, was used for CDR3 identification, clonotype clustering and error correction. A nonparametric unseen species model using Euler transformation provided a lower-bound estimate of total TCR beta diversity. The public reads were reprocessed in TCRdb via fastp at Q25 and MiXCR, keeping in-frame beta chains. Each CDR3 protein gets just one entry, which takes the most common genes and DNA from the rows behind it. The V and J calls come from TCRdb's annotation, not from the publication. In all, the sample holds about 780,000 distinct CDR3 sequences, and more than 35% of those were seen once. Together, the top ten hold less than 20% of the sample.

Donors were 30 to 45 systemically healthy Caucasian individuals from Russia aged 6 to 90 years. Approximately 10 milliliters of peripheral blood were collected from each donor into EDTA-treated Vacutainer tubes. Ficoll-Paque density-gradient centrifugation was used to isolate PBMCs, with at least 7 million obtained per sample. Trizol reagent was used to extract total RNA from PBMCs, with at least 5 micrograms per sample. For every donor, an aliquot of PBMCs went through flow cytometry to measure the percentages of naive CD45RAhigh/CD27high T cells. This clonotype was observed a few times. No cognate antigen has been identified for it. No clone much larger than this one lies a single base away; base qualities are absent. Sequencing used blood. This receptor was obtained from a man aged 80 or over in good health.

The CDR3 is CASSLVSEETQYF. The DNA sequence is given as TGTGCCAGCAGTTTAGTTAGCGAAGAGACCCAGTACTTC. The receptor chain draws on TRBV28 and TRBJ2-5, with TRBD2 as a weak D call on 5 bases. The V and J ends are trimmed by 2 bases and 3 bases, leaving 7 bases between them. Per the germline V gene, MDHEN is the CDR1 and SYDVKM is the CDR2. The CDR3 goes from the cysteine to the phenylalanine over 13 residues. The CDR3 DNA has 39 bases and is translated from base 1.